This T cell receptor (beta chain) emerged from a study of cytomegalovirus exposure and HLA in healthy donors. Researchers ran the PCR with 60 Vbeta and 13 Jbeta primers. Produced via immunoSEQ multiplex PCR; TCRdb's table is partial and in-frame only. The sample has just over 150,000 clones; approximately 80% are singletons. The specimen was PBMCs. The clonotype originates from a woman aged 45-65 years in good health and CMV-seropositive.

The DNA for the CDR3 is TGCGCCAGCAGCTTGAGTTTGCGGAGACCCAATGAGCAGTTCTTC. This gives the protein CASSLSLRRPNEQFF. The V call is TRBV5-1, the J call TRBJ2-1, with D hard to call. Germline V lookup: CDR1 SGHRS, CDR2 YFSETQ. CDR3 length: 15 amino acids. V lost 1 base, J lost 6 bases, and 14 bases lay in between.